Detailed here is one T cell receptor beta chain. The ends lost 7 bases at V and 6 bases at J; junction bases unmatched: 16. Germline CDR1 reads SNHLY; CDR2 reads FYNNEI. The CDR3 consists of 17 residues. The sample originates from a study of blood T cell repertoires in COVID-19. Across the whole study: Researchers got acute and convalescent COVID-19 samples from the United States, Italy and Spain. Sources were T cells, B-cell-depleted T cells, or PBMCs; the material itself was cDNA or gDNA.

Methods used by the authors: Amplification from reference gene primers served as the basis for estimated nucleated cell counts. Using immunoSEQ multiplex PCR, the repertoire was profiled, and TCRdb retains in-frame clones only, with some absent. The V and J calls and clone size were taken over from that table, and D and trimming were inferred from the DNA. This table has 90,000 to 120,000 clones, roughly 84% appearing once. Sequencing was carried out using peripheral blood. V gene TRBV2 combines with J gene TRBJ2-3, with 10 bases fitting TRBD2. The receptor's source is a human donor in a cohort sampled during active COVID-19. CDR3 sequence reads: CASNDLLASGSSDTQYF. In DNA form, the CDR3 reads TGTGCCAGCAACGACCTGCTGGCTAGCGGGAGCTCTGATACGCAGTATTTT.